Listed below are T cell receptor beta chains from one sample, sequenced in a study of OX40 agonist ivuxolimab in advanced cancers. Method: immunoSEQ multiplex PCR; TCRdb's copy keeps in-frame clones and lacks some. This table has around 63,000 clones, around 87% appearing once. The sequenced sample was CD4+ or CD8+ T cells sorted from blood, obtained in a trial of the OX40 agonist ivuxolimab. These receptors were taken from an adult with an advanced solid tumor such as melanoma, head and neck, liver or kidney cancer. CDR3s include the opening cysteine and the closing phenylalanine or tryptophan. Each record gives: CDR3 length, V gene, clone size, D gene, J gene, CDR3 protein, CDR3 DNA. A D gene is named only where the DNA matches it firmly. Only part of the rows carry a size: once, few, many, or a class if the clone is expanded.

13	TRBV19	NA	NA	TRBJ2-5	CASSIDIQETQYF	TGTGCCAGTAGTATTGACATCCAAGAGACCCAGTACTTC
13	TRBV6-6	NA	NA	TRBJ2-7	CASSYQGGYEQYF	TGTGCCAGCAGTTACCAGGGAGGCTACGAGCAGTACTTC
19	TRBV11-2	NA	NA	TRBJ2-1	CASSSRTVNYPSSYNEQFF	TGTGCCAGCAGCTCCCGGACGGTAAACTACCCCTCCTCCTACAATGAGCAGTTCTTC
16	TRBV9	NA	TRBD2	TRBJ2-1	CASSVTGTSAYNEQFF	TGTGCCAGCAGCGTCACCGGGACTAGCGCTTACAATGAGCAGTTCTTC
11	TRBV7-6	NA	NA	TRBJ2-7	CASSFYGEQYF	TGTGCCAGCAGCTTTTATGGCGAGCAGTACTTC
14	TRBV18	once	NA	TRBJ1-3	CASSQQGAGNTIYF	TGTGCCAGCTCACAACAGGGTGCTGGAAACACCATATATTTT
18	TRBV4-1	NA	TRBD2	TRBJ2-1	CASSQGTSGGDAYNEQFF	TGCGCCAGCAGCCAAGGGACTAGCGGGGGGGACGCCTACAATGAGCAGTTCTTC
15	TRBV6-1	NA	TRBD1	TRBJ1-2	CASSIHPGGDYGYTF	TGTGCCAGCAGTATTCACCCAGGGGGGGACTATGGCTACACCTTC
15	TRBV7-7	NA	TRBD1	TRBJ1-1	CASSPLRDRGRGAFF	TGTGCTAGCAGCCCCCTCCGGGACAGGGGGCGCGGAGCTTTCTTT
15	TRBV7-2	NA	NA	TRBJ2-5	CASSFFGQGGETQYF	TGTGCCAGCAGCTTTTTCGGGCAGGGTGGAGAGACCCAGTACTTC
18	TRBV6-1	NA	TRBD2	TRBJ2-5	CASSEWVAGGPLQETQYF	TGTGCCAGCAGTGAATGGGTAGCGGGGGGCCCACTCCAAGAGACCCAGTACTTC
14	TRBV6-1	NA	TRBD1	TRBJ2-1	CASRGQGLYNEQFF	TGTGCCAGCAGAGGACAGGGGTTGTACAATGAGCAGTTCTTC
15	TRBV9	few	NA	TRBJ2-3	CASSPLGADIGTQYF	TGTGCCAGCAGCCCCTTGGGCGCGGACATTGGTACGCAGTATTTT
16	TRBV5-8	NA	TRBD2	TRBJ2-7	CASSDSGRRIRDEQYF	TGTGCCAGCAGCGATAGCGGGAGAAGAATTAGAGACGAGCAGTACTTC
15	TRBV4-1	NA	TRBD1	TRBJ1-2	CASSHPDRGHYGYTF	TGCGCCAGCAGCCACCCAGACAGGGGACACTATGGCTACACCTTC
15	TRBV19	NA	TRBD2	TRBJ2-7	CASSQGTSGTYEQYF	TGTGCCAGTAGTCAAGGGACTAGCGGAACCTACGAGCAGTACTTC
15	TRBV5-4	NA	TRBD1	TRBJ2-4	CASSDGQGAKNIQYF	TGTGCCAGCAGCGACGGACAGGGGGCCAAAAACATTCAGTACTTC
14	TRBV11-2	NA	TRBD1	TRBJ1-5	CASSFGQGDQPQHF	TGTGCCAGCAGCTTCGGACAGGGTGATCAGCCCCAGCATTTT
15	TRBV10-1	NA	TRBD1	TRBJ2-1	CASSDTGTGYNEQFF	TGCGCCAGCAGTGATACCGGGACAGGGTACAATGAGCAGTTCTTC